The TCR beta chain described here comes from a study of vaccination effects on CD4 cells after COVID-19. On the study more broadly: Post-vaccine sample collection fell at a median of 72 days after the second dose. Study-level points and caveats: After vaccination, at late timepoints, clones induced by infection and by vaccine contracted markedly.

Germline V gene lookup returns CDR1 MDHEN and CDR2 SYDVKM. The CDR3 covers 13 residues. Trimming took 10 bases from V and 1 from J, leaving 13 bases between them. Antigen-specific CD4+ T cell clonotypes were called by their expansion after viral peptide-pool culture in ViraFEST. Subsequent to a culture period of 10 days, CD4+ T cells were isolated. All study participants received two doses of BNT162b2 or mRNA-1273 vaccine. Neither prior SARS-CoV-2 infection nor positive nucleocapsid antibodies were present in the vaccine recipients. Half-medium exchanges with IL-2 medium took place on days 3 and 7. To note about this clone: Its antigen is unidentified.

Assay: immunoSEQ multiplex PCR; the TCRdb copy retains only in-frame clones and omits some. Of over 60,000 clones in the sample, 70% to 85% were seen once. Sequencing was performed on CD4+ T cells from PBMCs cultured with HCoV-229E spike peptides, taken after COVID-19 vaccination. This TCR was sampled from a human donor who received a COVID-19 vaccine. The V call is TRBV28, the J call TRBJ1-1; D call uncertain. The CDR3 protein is CATLGRKNTEAFF. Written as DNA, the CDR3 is TGTGCCACCCTTGGACGGAAGAACACTGAAGCTTTCTTT.